A selection of T cell receptor beta chains follows, all from one sample in a study of cytomegalovirus exposure and HLA in healthy donors. This table comes from immunoSEQ multiplex PCR, and its TCRdb copy is limited to in-frame clones, with some not included. The sample has fewer than 200,000 clones; 79% are singletons. The sample consisted of PBMCs. These receptors originate from a woman aged 40 to 55 in good health and CMV-seronegative. Each CDR3 is given with its conserved first and last residue. Fields, in order: D gene, J gene, clone size, V gene, CDR3 protein, CDR3 DNA. The D gene is left open where the match is weak. The size entry is marked missing in some rows and otherwise reads once, few, many or a size class.

>TRBD1|TRBJ1-4|-|TRBV7-8
CASSPWTGNEKLFF
TGTGCCAGCAGCCCCTGGACAGGGAATGAAAAACTGTTTTTT
>TRBD1|TRBJ1-1|-|TRBV6-1
CASSAGGSDEAFF
TGTGCCAGCAGTGCAGGGGGCTCCGATGAAGCTTTCTTT
>-|TRBJ1-2|few|TRBV4-1
CASSQDGGSGYTF
TGCGCCAGCAGCCAAGATGGGGGGTCGGGCTACACCTTC
>TRBD1|TRBJ1-2|-|TRBV4-1
CASSQGDRAYGYTF
TGCGCCAGCAGCCAAGGGGACAGGGCCTATGGCTACACCTTC
>-|TRBJ2-7|-|TRBV6-5
CASSYSGAWGPVEQYF
TGTGCCAGCAGTTACTCGGGGGCGTGGGGGCCGGTCGAGCAGTACTTC
>-|TRBJ1-5|many|TRBV19
CASSISGRTEPQHF
TGTGCCAGTAGTATATCGGGACGGACAGAGCCCCAGCATTTT
>-|TRBJ2-5|once|TRBV5-6
CASSFRQPGWAQYF
TGTGCCAGCAGCTTCCGACAGCCCGGTTGGGCCCAGTACTTC
>-|TRBJ1-6|-|TRBV9
CASSVDGGNPNSPLHF
TGTGCCAGCAGCGTAGATGGAGGGAATCCTAATTCACCCCTCCACTTT
>TRBD1|TRBJ2-7|-|TRBV6-1
CASSEAPGGNYEQYF
TGTGCCAGCAGTGAAGCCCCAGGGGGCAACTACGAGCAGTACTTC
>-|TRBJ2-1|-|TRBV27
CASSSLQGRNEQFF
TGTGCCAGCAGTTCATTGCAGGGCAGGAATGAGCAGTTCTTC
>TRBD1|TRBJ1-2|-|TRBV7-2
CASSSGDRGHGYTF
TGTGCCAGCAGCTCAGGGGACAGGGGGCATGGCTACACCTTC
>TRBD2|TRBJ2-3|-|TRBV9
CASSVYGLAADTQYF
TGTGCCAGCAGCGTATACGGACTAGCGGCAGATACGCAGTATTTT
>TRBD1|TRBJ1-2|-|TRBV7-9
CASSLVGTGGGYGYTF
TGTGCCAGCAGCTTAGTGGGCACAGGGGGGGGCTATGGCTACACCTTC
>-|TRBJ2-1|-|TRBV7-9
CASSSQQTVNEQFF
TGTGCCAGCAGCTCCCAACAGACAGTAAATGAGCAGTTCTTC
>TRBD1|TRBJ1-4|-|TRBV7-9
CASSHPGQGSEKLFF
TGTGCCAGCAGCCACCCGGGACAGGGGAGTGAAAAACTGTTTTTT
>TRBD2|TRBJ2-1|-|TRBV29-1
CSVVGGRALPYNEQFF
TGCAGCGTTGTGGGCGGGAGGGCCCTTCCCTACAATGAGCAGTTCTTC
>TRBD1|TRBJ2-2|-|TRBV5-4
CASSARDRGVGELFF
TGTGCCAGCAGCGCCCGGGACAGGGGGGTCGGGGAGCTGTTTTTT
>-|TRBJ1-3|-|TRBV13
CASSLAGGPIYF
TGTGCCAGCAGCTTAGCGGGGGGGCCCATATATTTT
>-|TRBJ2-1|-|TRBV7-3
CASSLTPQAPQQFF
TGTGCCAGCAGCTTAACTCCCCAAGCGCCCCAGCAGTTCTTC
>TRBD1|TRBJ1-5|-|TRBV15
CATSTGLTGGGQPQHF
TGTGCCACCAGCACCGGTCTGACAGGGGGCGGTCAGCCCCAGCATTTT
>TRBD1|TRBJ1-1|-|TRBV6-5
CASSPDRVENTEAFF
TGTGCCAGCAGCCCCGACAGGGTGGAGAACACTGAAGCTTTCTTT
>TRBD1|TRBJ2-7|-|TRBV18
CASSRTGGAGEQYF
TGTGCCAGCTCTAGGACAGGGGGCGCTGGCGAGCAGTACTTC
>-|TRBJ1-2|-|TRBV7-9
CASVAGGLSGYTF
TGTGCCAGCGTAGCCGGGGGGTTGAGTGGCTACACCTTC
>TRBD2|TRBJ2-5|-|TRBV4-2
CASSQDRAGRAETQYF
TGTGCCAGCAGCCAAGATCGGGCCGGGAGGGCGGAGACCCAGTACTTC
>TRBD2|TRBJ2-5|-|TRBV10-2
CASRTSGGARETQYF
TGCGCCAGCAGGACTAGCGGGGGGGCCCGAGAGACCCAGTACTTC
>-|TRBJ1-6|-|TRBV5-4
CASSLDSPYNSPLHF
TGTGCCAGCAGCTTAGACAGCCCCTATAATTCACCCCTCCACTTT
>-|TRBJ2-1|few|TRBV2
CASSLLGSSYNEQFF
TGTGCCAGCAGCCTGTTAGGGAGCTCCTACAATGAGCAGTTCTTC
>TRBD2|TRBJ2-5|-|TRBV2
CASGSRGGETQYF
TGTGCCAGCGGATCTCGGGGGGGGGAGACCCAGTACTTC
>TRBD1|TRBJ2-7|-|TRBV18
CASSLGQLYEQYF
TGTGCCAGCTCACTGGGACAGCTCTACGAGCAGTACTTC
>TRBD2|TRBJ2-7|-|TRBV19
CASSIGGGSYEQYF
TGTGCCAGTAGTATAGGGGGGGGTTCCTACGAGCAGTACTTC
>-|TRBJ2-5|-|TRBV6-5
CVSSYSVQVQETQYF
TGTGTCAGCAGTTACAGCGTACAAGTCCAAGAGACCCAGTACTTC
>-|TRBJ1-1|-|TRBV27
CASSFVGVGLNTEAFF
TGTGCCAGCAGTTTTGTGGGAGTAGGTTTGAACACTGAAGCTTTCTTT
>TRBD2|TRBJ2-1|-|TRBV9
CASSVSGRGFHEQFF
TGTGCCAGCAGCGTCAGCGGGAGGGGCTTCCATGAGCAGTTCTTC